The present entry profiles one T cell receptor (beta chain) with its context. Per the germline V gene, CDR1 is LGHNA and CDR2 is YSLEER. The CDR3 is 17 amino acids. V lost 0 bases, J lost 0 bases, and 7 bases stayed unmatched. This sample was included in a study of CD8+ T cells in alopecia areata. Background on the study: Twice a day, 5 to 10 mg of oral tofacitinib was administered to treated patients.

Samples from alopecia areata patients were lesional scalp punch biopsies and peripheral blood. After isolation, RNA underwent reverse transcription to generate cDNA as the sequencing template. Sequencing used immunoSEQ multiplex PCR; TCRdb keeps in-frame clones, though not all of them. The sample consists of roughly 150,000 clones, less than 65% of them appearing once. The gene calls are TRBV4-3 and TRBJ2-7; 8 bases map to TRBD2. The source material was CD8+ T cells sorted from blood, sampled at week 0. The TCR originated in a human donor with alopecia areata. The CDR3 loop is CASSQDISGEYSYEQYF. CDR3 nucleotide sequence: TGCGCCAGCAGCCAAGACATTAGCGGGGAGTACTCCTACGAGCAGTACTTC.